The source of this T cell receptor (beta chain) is a study of breast tumors, draining lymph nodes, adjacent tissues. This clonotype was counted ten times or more. The target antigen is unknown. Germline loops: CDR1 SGHRS, CDR2 YFSETQ. The CDR3 length is 14 residues. Deletions cut 4 bases from V and 3 bases from J, with 14 bases between. General study points: Tumor repertoires ranked between lymph nodes and nontumor tissue in diversity, with V and J gene preferences. Findings are consistent with lymph node origin and intratumoral expansion of most tumor T cells. That most tumor T cells come from lymph nodes remained unproven. Luminal-like breast cancer showed significantly greater tumor-nontumor repertoire similarity than basal-like breast cancer did.

TCRdb itself ran the multiplex PCR reads through MiXCR, one entry per CDR3 protein. The data hold 47,000 or so distinct CDR3 sequences, with 23% observed a single time. The receptor was derived from a female donor with breast cancer. Some clones in this sample may be carry-over from other donors' samples. Sequenced: breast tumor tissue. V usage is TRBV5-1 and J usage is TRBJ2-7; a weak D match, TRBD2 (5 bases). For the CDR3, the DNA is TGCGCCAGCAGCCCATGGACTGGTAACTACGAGCAGTACTTC. Translated, it gives CASSPWTGNYEQYF. The variable domain in full, with the rest retrieved from reference TRBV5-1 and TRBJ2-7, is KAGVTQTPRYLIKTRGQQVTLSCSPISGHRSVSWYQQTPGQGLQFLFEYFSETQRNKGNFPGRFSGRQFSNSRSEMNVSTLELGDSALYLCASSPWTGNYEQYFGPGTRLTVT.